This T cell receptor (beta chain) emerged from a study of shared clonotypes between healthy human individuals. The wider study: Three plates were used per donor for CD4 naive, three for CD4 memory, two for CD8 naive and one for CD8 memory.

This clone appeared once. What it recognizes is unknown. The sample holds other DNA sequences that translate to the same CDR3. Broader study findings: Memory subsets generally showed smaller estimated richness than naive subsets did. Rarefaction gave evidence that sorted-subset sequencing remained incomplete despite large depth.

Each PCR replicate from the sorted subsets contained around 0.2 ug DNA, which is about 30,000 T cell genomes. TCRdb's table, derived via immunoSEQ multiplex PCR, lists solely in-frame clones and lacks some. The repertoire holds about 1,800,000 clones, with around 96% as singletons. Naive CD8 cells lacked CD45RO and underwent positive selection for CCR7, leaving out terminally differentiated effector memory CD45RA+ cells. Trimming removed 8 bases from V and 3 bases from J; junction bases left unmatched: 1. CDR3 length: 11 residues. CDR1 ENHRY and CDR2 SYGVKD come from the germline V gene. The source is a man aged 18 to 29 in good health. The V gene is TRBV10-3, the J gene TRBJ2-7, with TRBD2 identical over 7 bases. The sequenced material came from naive CD8+ T cells sorted from blood. The CDR3 DNA follows: TGTGCCATCGGGGAGGGCTACGAGCAGTACTTC. Protein: CAIGEGYEQYF.